Below, 7 T cell receptor beta chains from the same sample are listed, as sequenced in a study of cytomegalovirus exposure and HLA in healthy donors. The data were produced by immunoSEQ multiplex PCR, yet TCRdb's version contains in-frame clones alone and is incomplete. The sample shows 100,000 to 150,000 clones, about nine tenths of them seen only once. The sequenced sample was PBMCs. The receptor source for this set is a man aged 25 to 45 in good health and CMV-seronegative.

The chain employs TRBV2 and TRBJ2-7; D unresolved. The CDR3 consists of 10 residues. V was trimmed by 4 bases and J by 7 bases, leaving 5 bases between them. CDR1 is SNHLY and CDR2 is FYNNEI in the germline V gene. DNA of the CDR3: TGTGCCAGCAGTGGAGTGGAGCAGTACTTC. Translating gives CASSGVEQYF. Looking up the rest from reference TRBV2 and TRBJ2-7 gives the full variable domain: EPEVTQTPSHQVTQMGQEVILRCVPISNHLYFYWYRQILGQKVEFLVSFYNNEISEKSEIFDDQFSVERPDGSNFTLKIRSTKLEDSAMYFCASSGVEQYFGPGTRLTVT.

The chain has TRBV30 and TRBJ1-2, with TRBD1 matching over 8 bases. J was trimmed by 8 bases and V by 1 base; bases with no gene match: 9. CDR1 is GTSNPN and CDR2 is SVGIG in the germline V gene (reference sequence). This CDR3 region has 14 residues. The CDR3, as DNA: TGTGCCTGGAGTGCATCGTTGGGACAGGAAGGCTACACCTTC. It translates to CAWSASLGQEGYTF. Full variable domain (remainder filled in from reference TRBV30 and TRBJ1-2): SQTIHQWPATLVQPVGSPLSLECTVEGTSNPNLYWYRQAAGRGLQLLFYSVGIGQISSEVPQNLSASRPQDRQFILSSKKLLLSDSGFYLCAWSASLGQEGYTFGSGTRLTVV.

The V gene is TRBV29-1, the J gene TRBJ1-2; the D gene is possibly TRBD1 (5 bases). V lost 7 bases and J lost 6, with 12 bases in between. This CDR3 comprises 11 residues. The germline CDR1 and CDR2 sequences are SQVTM and ANQGSEA. CDR3 amino acids: CSADRGDGYTF. CDR3 nucleotide sequence: TGCAGCGCAGATCGGGGGGATGGCTACACCTTC.

The chain uses TRBV11-2 and TRBJ1-5, with D possibly being TRBD1 (6 bases). Germline V gene sequence: CDR1 SGHAT, CDR2 FQNNGV. This CDR3 contains 15 residues. The germline V and J ends were trimmed by 5 bases and 3 bases, with 14 bases remaining between them. The CDR3 nucleotides are TGTGCCAGCAGCCCGAGTACAGGGTACAATCAGCCCCAGCATTTT. Protein product: CASSPSTGYNQPQHF.

The chain has TRBV2 and TRBJ1-1; 7 positions agree with TRBD1. J lost 3 bases, V lost 6 bases, and 10 bases had no gene match. Per germline, CDR1 SNHLY and CDR2 FYNNEI. The length of the CDR3 is 15 residues. CDR3 bases: TGTGCCAGCAGAGGAAACAGGGGAGGCGACACTGAAGCTTTCTTT. It is translated as CASRGNRGGDTEAFF.

The V gene is TRBV7-6, the J gene TRBJ2-1; unclear D gene. Trimming left V 3 bases short and J 5 bases short, with 14 bases between. Germline CDR1 reads SGHVS; CDR2 reads FNYEAQ. This CDR3 is built from 15 residues. The CDR3 loop reads CASSFIWARDNEQFF. CDR3 sequence (DNA): TGTGCCAGCAGCTTTATATGGGCCCGAGACAATGAGCAGTTCTTC.

V and J are TRBV6-5 and TRBJ1-1; D is perhaps TRBD1 (5 bases). There are 14 residues in the CDR3. The germline gives CDR1 MNHEY, CDR2 SVGAGI. The ends were cut back, 6 bases at V and 0 bases at J, with 11 bases in the middle. The CDR3 coding sequence is TGTGCCAGCAGGTTCAGGGATTTGAACACTGAAGCTTTCTTT. Amino acids: CASRFRDLNTEAFF.